This TCR beta chain was found in a study of cytomegalovirus exposure and HLA in healthy donors. Overall study results and limits: Reports showed the classifier diagnosing cytomegalovirus status with high specificity and sensitivity. Per a prior analysis, the majority of TCR beta V segments were productive roughly 90% or roughly 30% of the time.

Primers included in the PCR were 60 Vbeta and 13 Jbeta primers. Repertoires were generated with immunoSEQ multiplex PCR, while TCRdb's copy carries only in-frame clones and drops some. The profile shows 150,000 to 200,000 clones, approximately 79% of them singletons. Points on this clone: Its antigen is not known.

V was trimmed by 7 bases and J by 6 bases, leaving 16 bases between them. The germline V gene encodes CDR1 MNHEY and CDR2 SVGAGI. The CDR3 spans 15 residues. The gene calls are TRBV6-5 and TRBJ1-6; maybe TRBD1 (5 bases). The TCR was taken from a human donor in good health. Sequencing was carried out using PBMCs. CDR3 bases: TGTGCCAGCACCAAACAGGACCCCAGTAATTCACCCCTCCACTTT. Protein product: CASTKQDPSNSPLHF.